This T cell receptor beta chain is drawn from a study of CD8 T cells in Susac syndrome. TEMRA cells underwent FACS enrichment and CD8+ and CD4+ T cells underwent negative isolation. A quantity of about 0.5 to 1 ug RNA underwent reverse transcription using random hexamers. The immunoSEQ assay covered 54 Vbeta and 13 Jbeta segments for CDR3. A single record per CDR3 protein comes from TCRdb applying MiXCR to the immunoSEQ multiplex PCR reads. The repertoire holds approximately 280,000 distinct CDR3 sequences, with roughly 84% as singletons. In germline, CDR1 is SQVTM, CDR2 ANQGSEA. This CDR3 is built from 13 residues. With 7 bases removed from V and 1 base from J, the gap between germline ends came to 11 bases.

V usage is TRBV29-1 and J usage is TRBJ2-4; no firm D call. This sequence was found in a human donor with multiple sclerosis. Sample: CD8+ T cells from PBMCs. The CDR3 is CSAHQGAKNIQYF. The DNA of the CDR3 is TGCAGCGCCCATCAAGGTGCCAAAAACATTCAGTACTTC.